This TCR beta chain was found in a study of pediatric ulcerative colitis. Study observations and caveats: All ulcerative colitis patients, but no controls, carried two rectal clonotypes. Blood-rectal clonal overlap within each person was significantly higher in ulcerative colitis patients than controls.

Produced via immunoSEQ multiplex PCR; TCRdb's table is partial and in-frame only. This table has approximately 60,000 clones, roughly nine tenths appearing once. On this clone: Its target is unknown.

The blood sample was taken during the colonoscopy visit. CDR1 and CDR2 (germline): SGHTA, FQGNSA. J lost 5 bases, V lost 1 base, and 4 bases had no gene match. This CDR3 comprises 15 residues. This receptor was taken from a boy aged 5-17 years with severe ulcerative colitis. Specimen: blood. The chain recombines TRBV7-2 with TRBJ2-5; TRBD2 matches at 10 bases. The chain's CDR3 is CASSLGLAGVETQYF. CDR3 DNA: TGTGCCAGCAGCTTAGGGCTAGCGGGAGTGGAGACCCAGTACTTC.